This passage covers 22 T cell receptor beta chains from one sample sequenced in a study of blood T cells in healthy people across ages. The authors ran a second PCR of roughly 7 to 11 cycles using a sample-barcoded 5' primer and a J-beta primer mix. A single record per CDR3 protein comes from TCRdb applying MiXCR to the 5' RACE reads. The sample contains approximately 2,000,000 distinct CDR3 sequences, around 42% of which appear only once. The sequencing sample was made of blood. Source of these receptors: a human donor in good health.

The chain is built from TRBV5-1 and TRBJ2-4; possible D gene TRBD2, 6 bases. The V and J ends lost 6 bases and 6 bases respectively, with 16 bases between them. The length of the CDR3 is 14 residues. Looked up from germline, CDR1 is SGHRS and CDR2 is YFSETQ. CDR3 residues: CASKYGGTGNIQYF. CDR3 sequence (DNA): TGCGCCAGCAAGTACGGGGGAACCGGAAACATTCAGTACTTC.

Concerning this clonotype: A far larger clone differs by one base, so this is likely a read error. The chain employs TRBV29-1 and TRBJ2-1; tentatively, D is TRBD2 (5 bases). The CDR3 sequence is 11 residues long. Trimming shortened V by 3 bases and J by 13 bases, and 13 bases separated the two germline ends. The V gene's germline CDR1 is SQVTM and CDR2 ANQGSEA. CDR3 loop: CSVEIRETQFF. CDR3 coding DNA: TGCAGCGTTGAGATTAGGGAGACCCAGTTCTTC.

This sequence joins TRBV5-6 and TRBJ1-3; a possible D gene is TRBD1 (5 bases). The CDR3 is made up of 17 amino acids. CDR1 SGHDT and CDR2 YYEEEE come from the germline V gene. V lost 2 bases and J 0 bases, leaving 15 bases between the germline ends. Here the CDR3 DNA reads TGTGCCAGCAGCTTCGACGAAGGGGCCCCCTCTGGAAACACCATATATTTT. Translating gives CASSFDEGAPSGNTIYF.

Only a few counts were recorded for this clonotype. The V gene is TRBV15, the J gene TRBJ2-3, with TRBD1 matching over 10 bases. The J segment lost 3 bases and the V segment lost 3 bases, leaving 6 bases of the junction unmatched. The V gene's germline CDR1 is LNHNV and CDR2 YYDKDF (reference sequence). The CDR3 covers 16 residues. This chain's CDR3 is CATSSTGQGKTDTQYF. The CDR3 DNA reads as TGTGCCACCAGCAGCACGGGACAGGGGAAGACAGATACGCAGTATTTT.

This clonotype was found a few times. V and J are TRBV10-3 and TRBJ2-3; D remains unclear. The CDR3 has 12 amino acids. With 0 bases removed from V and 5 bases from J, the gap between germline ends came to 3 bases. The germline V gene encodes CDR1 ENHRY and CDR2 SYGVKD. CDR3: CAISESQDTQYF. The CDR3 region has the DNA TGTGCCATCAGTGAGTCTCAAGATACGCAGTATTTT.

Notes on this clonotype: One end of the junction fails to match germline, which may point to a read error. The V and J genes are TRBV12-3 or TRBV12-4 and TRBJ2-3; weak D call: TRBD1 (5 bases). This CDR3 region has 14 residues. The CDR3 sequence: CASSLTASTDTQCF. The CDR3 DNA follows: TGTGCCAGCAGTTTGACAGCGAGCACAGATACGCAGTGTTTT.

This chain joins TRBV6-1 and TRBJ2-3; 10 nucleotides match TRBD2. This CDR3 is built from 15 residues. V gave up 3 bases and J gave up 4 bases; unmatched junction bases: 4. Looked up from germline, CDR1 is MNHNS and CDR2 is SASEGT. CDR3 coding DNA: TGTGCCAGCAGTGAGGGGAGCGGGGGGGCAGATACGCAGTATTTT. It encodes CASSEGSGGADTQYF.

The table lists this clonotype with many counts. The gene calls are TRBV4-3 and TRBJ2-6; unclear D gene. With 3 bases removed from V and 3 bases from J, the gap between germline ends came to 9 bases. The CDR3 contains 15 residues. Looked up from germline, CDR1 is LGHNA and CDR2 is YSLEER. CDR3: CASSQTMVGANVLTF. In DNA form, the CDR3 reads TGCGCCAGCAGCCAGACCATGGTTGGGGCCAACGTCCTGACTTTC.

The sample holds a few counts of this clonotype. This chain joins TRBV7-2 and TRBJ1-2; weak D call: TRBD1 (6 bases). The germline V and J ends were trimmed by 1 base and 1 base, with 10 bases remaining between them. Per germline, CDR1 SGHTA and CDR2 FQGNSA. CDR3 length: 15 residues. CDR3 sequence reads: CASSLGGLYNYGYTF. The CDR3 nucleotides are TGTGCCAGCAGCTTAGGGGGGCTTTATAACTATGGCTACACCTTC.

The CDR3 is CASSLGPFRDTYGYTF. CDR3 in DNA: TGCGCCAGCAGCTTGGGACCTTTCCGGGACACCTATGGCTACACCTTC. J is TRBJ1-2 and V is TRBV5-1; tentatively, D is TRBD1 (6 bases). The CDR3 is made up of 16 amino acids. The V gene lost 0 bases and the J gene lost 4 bases, with 16 bases spanning the gap. The V gene's germline CDR1 is SGHRS and CDR2 YFSETQ. The entire variable domain, with the rest obtained from reference TRBV5-1 and TRBJ1-2, is as follows: KAGVTQTPRYLIKTRGQQVTLSCSPISGHRSVSWYQQTPGQGLQFLFEYFSETQRNKGNFPGRFSGRQFSNSRSEMNVSTLELGDSALYLCASSLGPFRDTYGYTFGSGTRLTVV.

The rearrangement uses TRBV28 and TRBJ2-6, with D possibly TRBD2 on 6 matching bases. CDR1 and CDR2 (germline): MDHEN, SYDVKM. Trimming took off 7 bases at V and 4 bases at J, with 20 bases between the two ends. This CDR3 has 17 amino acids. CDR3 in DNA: TGTGCCAGCAACTCGGGACTCCCATTAGTAGGGGCCAACGTCCTGACTTTC. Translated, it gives CASNSGLPLVGANVLTF.

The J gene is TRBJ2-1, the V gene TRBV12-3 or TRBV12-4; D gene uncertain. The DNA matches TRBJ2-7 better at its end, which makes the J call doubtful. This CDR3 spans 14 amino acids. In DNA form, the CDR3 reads TGTGCCAGCAGCCCAGGAGACACCTACAATGAGCAGTACTTC. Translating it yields CASSPGDTYNEQYF.

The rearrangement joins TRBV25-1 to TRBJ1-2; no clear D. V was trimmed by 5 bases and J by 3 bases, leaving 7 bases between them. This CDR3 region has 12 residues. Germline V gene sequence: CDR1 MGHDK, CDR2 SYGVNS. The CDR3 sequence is CASSQSYYGYTF. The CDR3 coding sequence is TGTGCCAGCAGTCAGAGCTACTATGGCTACACCTTC.

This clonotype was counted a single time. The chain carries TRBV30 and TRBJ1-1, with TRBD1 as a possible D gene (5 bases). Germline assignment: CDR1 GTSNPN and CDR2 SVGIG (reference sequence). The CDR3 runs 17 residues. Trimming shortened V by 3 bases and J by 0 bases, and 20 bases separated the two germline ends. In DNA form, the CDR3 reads TGTGCCTGGAGGCGTCTAGGTTGGGGCGGTATGAACACTGAAGCTTTCTTT. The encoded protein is CAWRRLGWGGMNTEAFF.

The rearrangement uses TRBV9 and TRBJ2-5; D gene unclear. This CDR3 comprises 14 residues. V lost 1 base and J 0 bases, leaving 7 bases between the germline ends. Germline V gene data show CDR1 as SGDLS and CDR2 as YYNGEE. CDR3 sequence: CASSVNPDQETQYF. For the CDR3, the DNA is TGTGCCAGCAGCGTAAACCCGGACCAAGAGACCCAGTACTTC.

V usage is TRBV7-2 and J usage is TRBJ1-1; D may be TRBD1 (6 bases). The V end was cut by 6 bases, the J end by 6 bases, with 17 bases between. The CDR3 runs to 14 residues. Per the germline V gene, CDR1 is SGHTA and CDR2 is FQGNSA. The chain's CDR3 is CASRRSRGGPEAFF. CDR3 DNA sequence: TGTGCCAGCAGGCGTTCCAGGGGTGGCCCTGAAGCTTTCTTT.

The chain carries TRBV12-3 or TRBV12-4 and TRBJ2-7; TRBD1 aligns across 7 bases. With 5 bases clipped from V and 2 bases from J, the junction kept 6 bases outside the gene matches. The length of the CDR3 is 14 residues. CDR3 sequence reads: CASSQGVSTYEQYF. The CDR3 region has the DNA TGTGCCAGCAGTCAGGGGGTTTCCACCTACGAGCAGTACTTC.

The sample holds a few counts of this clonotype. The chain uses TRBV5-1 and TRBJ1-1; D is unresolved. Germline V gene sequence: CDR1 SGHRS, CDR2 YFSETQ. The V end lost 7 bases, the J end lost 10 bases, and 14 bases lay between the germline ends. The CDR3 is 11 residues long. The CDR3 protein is CASSNSESAFF. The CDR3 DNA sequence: TGCGCCAGCTCGAACAGTGAATCAGCTTTCTTT.

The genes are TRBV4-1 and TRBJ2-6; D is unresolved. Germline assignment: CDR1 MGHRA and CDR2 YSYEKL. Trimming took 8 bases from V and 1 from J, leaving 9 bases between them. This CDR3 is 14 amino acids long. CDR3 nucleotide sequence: TGCGCCAGCGGGCCAAAGTCTGGGGCCAACGTCCTGACTTTC. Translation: CASGPKSGANVLTF.

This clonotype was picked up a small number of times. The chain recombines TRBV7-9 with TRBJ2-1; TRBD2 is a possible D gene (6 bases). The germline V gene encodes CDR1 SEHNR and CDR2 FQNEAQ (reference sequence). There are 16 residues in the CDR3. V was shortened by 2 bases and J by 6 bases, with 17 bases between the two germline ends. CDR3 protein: CASSLRRGTAGNEQFF. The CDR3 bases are TGTGCCAGCAGCTTACGCCGCGGGACCGCCGGCAATGAGCAGTTCTTC. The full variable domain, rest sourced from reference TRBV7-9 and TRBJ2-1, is DTGVSQNPRHKITKRGQNVTFRCDPISEHNRLYWYRQTLGQGPEFLTYFQNEAQLEKSRLLSDRFSAERPKGSFSTLEIQRTEQGDSAMYLCASSLRRGTAGNEQFFGPGTRLTVL.

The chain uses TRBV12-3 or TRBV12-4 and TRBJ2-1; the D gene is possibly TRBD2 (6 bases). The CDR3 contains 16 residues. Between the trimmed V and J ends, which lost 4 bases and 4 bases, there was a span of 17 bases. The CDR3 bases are TGTGCCAGCAGTTCTCCAATAACGGGGGTTTACAATGAGCAGTTCTTC. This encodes CASSSPITGVYNEQFF.

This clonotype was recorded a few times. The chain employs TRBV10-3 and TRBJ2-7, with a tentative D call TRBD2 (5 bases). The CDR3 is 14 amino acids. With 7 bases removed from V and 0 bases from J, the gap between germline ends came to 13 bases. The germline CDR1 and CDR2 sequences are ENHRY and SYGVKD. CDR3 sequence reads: CAITEDSSSYEQYF. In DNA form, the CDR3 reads TGTGCCATCACCGAGGACTCTAGCTCCTACGAGCAGTACTTC.